Here is one T cell receptor beta chain with its context. V was clipped by 6 bases and J by 3 bases; unmatched bases: 6. The CDR3 has 15 residues. Germline V gives CDR1 MNHEY, CDR2 SVGAGI. The source of the sample is a study of T cells after yellow fever vaccination. TCRdb reanalysed the 5' RACE reads using MiXCR and keeps one entry per CDR3 protein. This repertoire shows about 320,000 distinct CDR3 sequences, roughly a tenth found once; its top ten account for roughly 3%. The sequencing used CD4+ T cells sorted from PBMCs, collected 45 days after the yellow fever booster vaccination. The source is a man younger than 30 who received the YFV17D yellow fever vaccine. The chain carries TRBV6-5 and TRBJ2-7, with TRBD1 identical over 12 bases. This CDR3 is CASRLGTGGNYEQYF. The CDR3 coding sequence is TGTGCCAGCAGACTGGGGACAGGGGGCAACTACGAGCAGTACTTC.